This TCR beta chain was found in a study of blood T cell repertoires in COVID-19. As for the study in general: Samples taken during acute and convalescent COVID-19 were collected in the United States, Italy and Spain.

Authors' processing steps: From reference gene primer amplification, estimates of nucleated cell counts were derived. Clones were read by immunoSEQ multiplex PCR, and TCRdb kept only the in-frame ones, dropping some. The DNA was the basis for D and trimming; V, J and clone size are from that table. Of fewer than 600,000 clones in the sample, roughly 90% were seen once. Per germline, CDR1 SGHNT and CDR2 YYREEE (reference sequence). With 1 base removed from V and 5 bases from J, the gap between germline ends came to 12 bases. This CDR3 spans 15 amino acids. This chain links TRBV5-4 with TRBJ2-2; tentative D call: TRBD2 (6 bases). The TCR sequence derives from a woman between 40 and 55 years old who had recovered from COVID-19. Input material: PBMCs or T cells enriched from blood (not recorded which). The CDR3 sequence is CASSLPGSGTGELFF. In nucleotides, the CDR3 is TGTGCCAGCAGCTTGCCCGGGAGTGGGACCGGGGAGCTGTTTTTT. Together with reference TRBV5-4 and TRBJ2-2, the CDR3 gives the full variable domain: ETGVTQSPTHLIKTRGQQVTLRCSSQSGHNTVSWYQQALGQGPQFIFQYYREEENGRGNFPPRFSGLQFPNYSSELNVNALELDDSALYLCASSLPGSGTGELFFGEGSRLTVL.